The 13 T cell receptor beta chains given below trace back to one sample, sequenced in a study of T-cell reconstitution after alpha-beta-depleted transplantation in children. Preparing the TCRbeta library involved the use of unique molecular identifiers. TCRdb used MiXCR to reprocess the PCR reads, holding one entry per CDR3 protein. The sample records around 600,000 distinct CDR3 sequences, 20% to 25% being singletons. Sample: PBMCs, mostly from graft donor cells, taken 360 days after TCRalphabeta/CD19-depleted stem cell transplant. These TCRs come from a boy under two years old who had a stem cell transplant for acute myeloid leukemia, so the T cells may come from the graft donor.

This clonotype came up many times. This chain uses TRBV6-5 with TRBJ2-3; the D is unclear. This CDR3 spans 12 amino acids. V shed 11 bases and J shed 5 bases, with 14 bases lying between them. Germline V lookup: CDR1 MNHEY, CDR2 SVGAGI. Here the CDR3 DNA reads TGTGCCGTCTCTAGTTTCGGAGATACGCAGTATTTT. Amino acid sequence: CAVSSFGDTQYF.

The V gene is TRBV25-1, the J gene TRBJ2-6, with a weak D call TRBD1 (5 bases). V gave up 3 bases and J gave up 7 bases, with 16 bases separating them. This CDR3 is 16 amino acids long. Germline CDR1 and CDR2: MGHDK and SYGVNS. The CDR3 here is CASSENRPPRANVLTF. The DNA of the CDR3 is TGTGCCAGCAGTGAGAACAGGCCTCCCAGAGCCAACGTCCTGACTTTC.

This clonotype was seen many times. The V and J genes are TRBV12-3 or TRBV12-4 and TRBJ1-5; D not resolved. Trimming took off 1 base at V and 3 bases at J, with 4 bases between the two ends. This CDR3 has 13 amino acids. The CDR3 region is CASSLEYNQPQHF. The DNA for the CDR3 is TGTGCCAGCAGTTTAGAATACAATCAGCCCCAGCATTTT.

The V and J genes are TRBV5-5 and TRBJ1-1; 10 bases agree with TRBD1. The CDR3 contains 15 residues. Germline V gives CDR1 SGHKS, CDR2 YYEKEE (reference sequence). V lost 4 bases, J lost 5 bases, and 8 bases stayed unmatched. In DNA form, the CDR3 reads TGTGCCAGCAGCCAAGGACAGGGGGTTTATACTGAAGCTTTCTTT. Protein sequence: CASSQGQGVYTEAFF.

This clonotype was seen many times. The chain links TRBV25-1 to TRBJ2-1, with D uncertain. In germline, CDR1 is MGHDK, CDR2 SYGVNS. V lost 3 bases and J lost 5, with 2 bases in between. The CDR3 has 11 residues. CDR3 DNA sequence: TGTGCCAGCAGTGAGGACAATGAGCAGTTCTTC. Residues: CASSEDNEQFF. Complete variable domain (other parts from reference TRBV25-1 and TRBJ2-1): EADIYQTPRYLVIGTGKKITLECSQTMGHDKMYWYQQDPGMELHLIHYSYGVNSTEKGDLSSESTVSRIRTEHFPLTLESARPSHTSQYLCASSEDNEQFFGPGTRLTVL.

CDR3: CSGGAGPSYNEQFF. In DNA form, the CDR3 reads TGCAGCGGTGGGGCGGGGCCCTCCTACAATGAGCAGTTCTTC. The V call is TRBV29-1, the J call TRBJ2-1; a possible D gene is TRBD2 (6 bases). Trimming removed 7 bases at V and 0 bases at J, with 13 bases between. In germline, CDR1 is SQVTM, CDR2 ANQGSEA. The CDR3 is made up of 14 amino acids.

This clonotype came up a few times. V is TRBV6-5 and J is TRBJ2-1, with D possibly being TRBD1 (6 bases). The length of the CDR3 is 18 residues. V gave up 3 bases and J gave up 2 bases, with 20 bases separating them. In germline, CDR1 is MNHEY, CDR2 SVGAGI. The CDR3 spells CASSYRNPGAGTYNEQFF. The CDR3 nucleotides are TGTGCCAGCAGTTATCGTAACCCAGGGGCAGGAACCTACAATGAGCAGTTCTTC.

This clonotype was observed a single time. The junction differs from germline at one of its ends, possibly a read error. The chain carries TRBV3-1 and TRBJ2-7; the match to TRBD2 covers 7 bases. Germline CDR1 and CDR2: LGHDT and YNNKEL (reference sequence). The length of the CDR3 is 16 residues. CDR3 sequence (DNA): TGTGCCAGCAGCCAACCGGCTAGCGGCCCTCCCGGCGAGCTGTACTTC. This codes for CASSQPASGPPGELYF.

This chain links TRBV20-1 with TRBJ2-3, with TRBD2 matching over 8 bases. From germline, CDR1 is DFQATT and CDR2 SNEGSKA (reference sequence). The CDR3 contains 14 residues. The J segment lost 2 bases and the V segment lost 7 bases, leaving 8 bases of the junction unmatched. The CDR3 sequence: CSVSSGRLTDTQYF. Written as DNA, the CDR3 is TGCAGTGTATCAAGCGGGAGACTCACAGATACGCAGTATTTT.

This clonotype appeared many times. The chain has TRBV3-1 and TRBJ2-5; 8 bases are a match to TRBD2. With V trimmed by 0 bases and J by 5 bases, 11 bases remained unmatched. Germline V gene sequence: CDR1 LGHDT, CDR2 YNNKEL (reference sequence). There are 17 residues in the CDR3. The CDR3 bases are TGTGCCAGCAGCCAAGAAGTCGGGACTAGGGGTACGGAGACCCAGTACTTC. Its translation: CASSQEVGTRGTETQYF.

The chain uses TRBV6-2 or TRBV6-3 and TRBJ2-1, with TRBD2 as a possible D gene (7 bases). Germline values: CDR1 MNHEY, CDR2 SVGEGT. V was cut by 5 bases and J by 7 bases, with 30 bases left in between. This CDR3 region has 19 residues. The CDR3 here is CASSPPGGGGSQYTNEQFF. CDR3 sequence (DNA): TGTGCCAGCAGTCCACCGGGGGGAGGGGGGTCACAGTACACAAATGAGCAGTTCTTC.

The chain couples TRBV4-2 to TRBJ2-5; 8 bases fit TRBD2. Trimming at V came to 3 bases and at J to 2 bases, leaving 5 bases not matched to a gene. CDR3 length: 15 amino acids. The germline V gene encodes CDR1 LGHNA and CDR2 YNFKEQ. CDR3: CASSHAQRGQETQYF. In DNA form, the CDR3 reads TGTGCCAGCAGCCACGCCCAGCGGGGGCAAGAGACCCAGTACTTC.

The V and J genes are TRBV11-2 and TRBJ2-7, with D perhaps assigned TRBD1 or TRBD2 (6 bases each). In germline, CDR1 is SGHAT, CDR2 FQNNGV. Trimming left V 6 bases short and J 3 bases short, with 21 bases between. The CDR3 totals 16 residues. The CDR3 spells CASSFRGTTPNYEQYF. The CDR3 DNA follows: TGTGCCAGCAGTTTTCGGGGGACAACACCTAACTACGAGCAGTACTTC.